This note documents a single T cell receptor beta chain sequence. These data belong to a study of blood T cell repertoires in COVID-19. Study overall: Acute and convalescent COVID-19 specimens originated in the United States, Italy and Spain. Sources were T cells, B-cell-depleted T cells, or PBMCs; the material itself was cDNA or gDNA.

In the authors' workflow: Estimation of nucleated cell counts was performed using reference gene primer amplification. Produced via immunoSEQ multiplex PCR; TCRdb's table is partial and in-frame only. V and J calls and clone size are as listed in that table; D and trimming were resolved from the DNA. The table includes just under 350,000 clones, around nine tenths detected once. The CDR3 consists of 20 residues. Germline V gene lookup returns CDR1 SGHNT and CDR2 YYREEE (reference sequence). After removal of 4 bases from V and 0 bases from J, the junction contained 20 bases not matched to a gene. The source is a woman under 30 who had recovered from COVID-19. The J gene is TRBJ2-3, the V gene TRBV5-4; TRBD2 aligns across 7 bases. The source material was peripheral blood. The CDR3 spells CASSPPGVAGILTSTDTQYF. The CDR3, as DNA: TGTGCCAGCAGCCCGCCCGGGGTAGCGGGCATTTTAACTAGCACAGATACGCAGTATTTT.